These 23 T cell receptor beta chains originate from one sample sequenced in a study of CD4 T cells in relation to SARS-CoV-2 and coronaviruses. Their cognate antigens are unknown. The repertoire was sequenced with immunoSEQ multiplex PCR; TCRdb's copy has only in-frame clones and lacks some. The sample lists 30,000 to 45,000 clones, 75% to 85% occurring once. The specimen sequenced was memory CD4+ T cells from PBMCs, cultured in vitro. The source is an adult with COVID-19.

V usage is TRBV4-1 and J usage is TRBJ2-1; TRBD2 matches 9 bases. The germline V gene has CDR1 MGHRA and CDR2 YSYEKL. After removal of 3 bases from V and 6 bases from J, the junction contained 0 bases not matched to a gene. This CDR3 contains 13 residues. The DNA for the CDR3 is TGCGCCAGCAGCCAGCGGGAGGGCAATGAGCAGTTCTTC. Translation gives CASSQREGNEQFF.

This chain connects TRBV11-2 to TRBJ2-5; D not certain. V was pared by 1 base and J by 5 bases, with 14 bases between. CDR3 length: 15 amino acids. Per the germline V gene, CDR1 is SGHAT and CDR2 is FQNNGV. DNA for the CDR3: TGTGCCAGCAGCTTAGGTGTTTTAATATGGGAGACCCAGTACTTC. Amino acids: CASSLGVLIWETQYF.

The CDR3 here is CAWRGDIIGKLFF. The CDR3 nucleotides are TGTGCCTGGAGAGGGGACATAATTGGAAAACTGTTTTTT. The V and J genes are TRBV30 and TRBJ1-4; perhaps TRBD1 as D (6 bases). Germline lookup yields CDR1 GTSNPN and CDR2 SVGIG (reference sequence). Trimming removed 3 bases from V and 10 bases from J, with 15 bases in between. The CDR3 consists of 13 residues.

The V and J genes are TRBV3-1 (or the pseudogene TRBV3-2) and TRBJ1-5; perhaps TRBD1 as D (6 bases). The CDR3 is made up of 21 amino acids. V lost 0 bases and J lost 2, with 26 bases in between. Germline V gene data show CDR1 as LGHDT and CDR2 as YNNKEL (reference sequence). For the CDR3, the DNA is TGTGCCAGCAGCCAAGATCGTACGACAGGAGACTCATCCGGGGGCAATCAGCCCCAGCATTTT. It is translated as CASSQDRTTGDSSGGNQPQHF.

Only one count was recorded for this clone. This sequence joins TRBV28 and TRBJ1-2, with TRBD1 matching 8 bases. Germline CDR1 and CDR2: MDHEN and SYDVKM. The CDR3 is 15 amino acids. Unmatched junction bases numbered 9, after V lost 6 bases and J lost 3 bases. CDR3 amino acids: CASSLSPTGDYGYTF. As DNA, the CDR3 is TGTGCCAGCAGCCTAAGTCCGACAGGGGACTATGGCTACACCTTC.

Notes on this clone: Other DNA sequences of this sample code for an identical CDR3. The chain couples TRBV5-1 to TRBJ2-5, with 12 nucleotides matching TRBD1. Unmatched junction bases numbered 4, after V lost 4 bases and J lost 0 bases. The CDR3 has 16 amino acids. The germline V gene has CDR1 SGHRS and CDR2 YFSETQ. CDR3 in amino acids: CASSGGTGGYQETQYF. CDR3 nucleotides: TGCGCCAGCAGCGGGGGGACAGGGGGCTACCAAGAGACCCAGTACTTC.

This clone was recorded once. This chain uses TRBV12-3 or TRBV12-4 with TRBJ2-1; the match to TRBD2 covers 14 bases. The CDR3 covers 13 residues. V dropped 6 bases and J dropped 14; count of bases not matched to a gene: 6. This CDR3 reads CASRGTSGSHEFF. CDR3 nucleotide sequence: TGTGCCAGCAGAGGGACTAGCGGGAGTCATGAGTTCTTC.

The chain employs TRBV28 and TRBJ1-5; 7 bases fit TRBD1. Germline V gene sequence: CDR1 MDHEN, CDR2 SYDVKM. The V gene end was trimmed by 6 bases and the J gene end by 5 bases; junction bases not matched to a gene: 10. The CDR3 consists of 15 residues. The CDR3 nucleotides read TGTGCCAGCAGAGAAGGCGGCAGGGGGTATCAGCCCCAGCATTTT. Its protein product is CASREGGRGYQPQHF.

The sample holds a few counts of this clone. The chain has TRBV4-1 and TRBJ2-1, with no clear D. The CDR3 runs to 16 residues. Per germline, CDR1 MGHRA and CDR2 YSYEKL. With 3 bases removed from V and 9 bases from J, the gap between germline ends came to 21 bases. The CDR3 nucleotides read TGCGCCAGCAGCCATGATCGGCTGAGACCGGGCCTTGAGCAGTTCTTC. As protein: CASSHDRLRPGLEQFF.

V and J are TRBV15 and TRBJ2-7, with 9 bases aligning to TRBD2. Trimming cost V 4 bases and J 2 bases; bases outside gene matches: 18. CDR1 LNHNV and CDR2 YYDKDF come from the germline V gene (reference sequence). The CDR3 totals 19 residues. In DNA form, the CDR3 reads TGTGCCACCAGCAAGGACTTGTCTGCGGGAGGGCCGCAAACCTACGAGCAGTACTTC. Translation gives CATSKDLSAGGPQTYEQYF.

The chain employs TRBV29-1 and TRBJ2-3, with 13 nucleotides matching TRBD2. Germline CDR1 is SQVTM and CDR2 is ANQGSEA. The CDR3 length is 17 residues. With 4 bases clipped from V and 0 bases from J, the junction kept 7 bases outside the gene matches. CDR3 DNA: TGCAGCGTTGCCTGGACTAGCGGGAGCCATAGCACAGATACGCAGTATTTT. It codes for CSVAWTSGSHSTDTQYF.

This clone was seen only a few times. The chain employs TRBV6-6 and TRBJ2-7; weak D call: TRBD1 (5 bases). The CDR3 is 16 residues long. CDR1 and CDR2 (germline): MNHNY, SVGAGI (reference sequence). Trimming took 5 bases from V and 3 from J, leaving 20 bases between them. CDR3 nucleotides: TGTGCCAGCAGTACTACAGGATTTACGGAGAACTACGAGCAGTACTTC. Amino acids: CASSTTGFTENYEQYF.

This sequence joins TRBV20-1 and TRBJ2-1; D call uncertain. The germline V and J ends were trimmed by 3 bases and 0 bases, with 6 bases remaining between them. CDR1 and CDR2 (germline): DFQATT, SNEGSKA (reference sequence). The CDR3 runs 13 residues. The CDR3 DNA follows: TGCAGTGCTAGTCAGGACTCCTACAATGAGCAGTTCTTC. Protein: CSASQDSYNEQFF.

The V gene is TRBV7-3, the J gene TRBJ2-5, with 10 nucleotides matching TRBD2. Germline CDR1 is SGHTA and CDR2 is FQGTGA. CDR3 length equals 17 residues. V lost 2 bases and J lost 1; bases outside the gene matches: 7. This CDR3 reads CASSLGIAGGVQETQYF. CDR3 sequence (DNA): TGTGCCAGCAGCTTAGGGATAGCGGGAGGAGTCCAAGAGACCCAGTACTTC. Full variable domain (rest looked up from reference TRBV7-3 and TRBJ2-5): GAGVSQTPSNKVTEKGKYVELRCDPISGHTALYWYRQSLGQGPEFLIYFQGTGAADDSGLPNDRFFAVRPEGSVSTLKIQRTERGDSAVYLCASSLGIAGGVQETQYFGPGTRLLVL.

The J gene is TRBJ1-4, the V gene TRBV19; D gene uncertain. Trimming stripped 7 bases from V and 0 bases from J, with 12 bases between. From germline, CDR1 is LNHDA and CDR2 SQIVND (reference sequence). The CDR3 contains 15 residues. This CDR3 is CASMHLDATNEKLFF. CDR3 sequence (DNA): TGTGCCAGTATGCACCTCGATGCAACTAATGAAAAACTGTTTTTT. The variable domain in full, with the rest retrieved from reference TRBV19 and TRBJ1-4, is DGGITQSPKYLFRKEGQNVTLSCEQNLNHDAMYWYRQDPGQGLRLIYYSQIVNDFQKGDIAEGYSVSREKKESFPLTVTSAQKNPTAFYLCASMHLDATNEKLFFGSGTQLSVL.

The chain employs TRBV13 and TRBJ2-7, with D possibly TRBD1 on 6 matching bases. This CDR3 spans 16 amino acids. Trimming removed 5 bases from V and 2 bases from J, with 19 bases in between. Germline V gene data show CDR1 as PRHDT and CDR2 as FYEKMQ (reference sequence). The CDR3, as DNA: TGTGCCAGCAGCGCCGTAAACAGGGACGGGGCCTACGAGCAGTACTTC. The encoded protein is CASSAVNRDGAYEQYF.

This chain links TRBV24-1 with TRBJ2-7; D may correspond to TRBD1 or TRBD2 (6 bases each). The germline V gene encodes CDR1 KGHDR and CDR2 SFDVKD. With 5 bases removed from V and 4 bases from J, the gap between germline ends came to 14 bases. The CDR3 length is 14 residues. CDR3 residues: CATSAGGVMYEQYF. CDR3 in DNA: TGTGCCACCAGTGCCGGGGGCGTTATGTACGAGCAGTACTTC.

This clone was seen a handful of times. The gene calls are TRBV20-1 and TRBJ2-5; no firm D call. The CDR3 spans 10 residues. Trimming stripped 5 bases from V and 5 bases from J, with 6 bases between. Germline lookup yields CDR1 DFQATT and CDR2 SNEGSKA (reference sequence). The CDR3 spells CSAGKETQYF. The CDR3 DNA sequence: TGCAGTGCTGGGAAGGAGACCCAGTACTTC.

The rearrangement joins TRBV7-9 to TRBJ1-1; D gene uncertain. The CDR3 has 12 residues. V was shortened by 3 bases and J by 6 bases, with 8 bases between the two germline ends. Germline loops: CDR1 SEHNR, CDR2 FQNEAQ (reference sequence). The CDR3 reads CASSFIPAEAFF. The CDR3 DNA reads TGTGCCAGCAGCTTCATACCCGCTGAAGCTTTCTTT.

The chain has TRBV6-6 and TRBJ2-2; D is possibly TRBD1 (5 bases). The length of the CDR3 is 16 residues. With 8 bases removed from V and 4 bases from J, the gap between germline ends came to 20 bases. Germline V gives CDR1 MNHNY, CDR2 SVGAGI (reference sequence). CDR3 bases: TGTGCCAGCGTAAAACTCAGGGAATTTGGCACCGGGGAGCTGTTTTTT. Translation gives CASVKLREFGTGELFF.

The CDR3 bases are TGTGCCAGCAGCTTAGAGGGGAAGGAGACCCAGTACTTC. Residues: CASSLEGKETQYF. The V gene is TRBV7-9, the J gene TRBJ2-5; maybe TRBD1 (5 bases). V lost 1 base and J 5 bases, leaving 8 bases between the germline ends. The CDR3 length is 13 residues. Germline V gene data show CDR1 as SEHNR and CDR2 as FQNEAQ (reference sequence).

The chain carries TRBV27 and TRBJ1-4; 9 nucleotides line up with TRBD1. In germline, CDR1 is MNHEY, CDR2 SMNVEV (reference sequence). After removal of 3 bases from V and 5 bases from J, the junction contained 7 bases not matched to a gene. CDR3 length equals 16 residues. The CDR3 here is CASSFIRTGANEKLFF. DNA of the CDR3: TGTGCCAGCAGTTTTATACGGACAGGGGCGAATGAAAAACTGTTTTTT.

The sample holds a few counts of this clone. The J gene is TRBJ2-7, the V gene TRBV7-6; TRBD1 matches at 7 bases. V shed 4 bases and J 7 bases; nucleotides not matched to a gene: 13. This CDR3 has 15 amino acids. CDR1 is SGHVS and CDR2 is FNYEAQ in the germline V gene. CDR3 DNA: TGTGCCAGCAGCTCTTCACCGGGACAGAACAGAGAGCAGTACTTC. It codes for CASSSSPGQNREQYF.